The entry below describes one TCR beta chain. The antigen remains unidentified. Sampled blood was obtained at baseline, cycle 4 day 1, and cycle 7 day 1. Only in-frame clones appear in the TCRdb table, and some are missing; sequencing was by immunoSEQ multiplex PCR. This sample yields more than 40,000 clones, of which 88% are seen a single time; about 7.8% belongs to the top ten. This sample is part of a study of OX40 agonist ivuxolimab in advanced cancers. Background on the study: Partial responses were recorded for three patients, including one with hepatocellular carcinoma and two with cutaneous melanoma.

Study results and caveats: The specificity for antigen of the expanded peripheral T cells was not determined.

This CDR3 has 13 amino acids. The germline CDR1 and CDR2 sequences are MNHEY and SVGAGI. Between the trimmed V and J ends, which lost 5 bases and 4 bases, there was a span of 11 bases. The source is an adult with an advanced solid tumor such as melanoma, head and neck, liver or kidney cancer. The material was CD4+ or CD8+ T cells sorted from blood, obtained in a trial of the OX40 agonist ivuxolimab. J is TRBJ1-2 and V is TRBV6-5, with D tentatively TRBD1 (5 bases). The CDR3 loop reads CASSPDRTYGYTF. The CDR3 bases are TGTGCCAGCAGTCCCGACAGAACCTATGGCTACACCTTC.